The rows below give T cell receptor beta chains drawn from one sample of a study of graft-versus-host responses after intestinal transplantation. Their specific antigens are unknown. The repertoire was sequenced with immunoSEQ multiplex PCR; TCRdb's copy has only in-frame clones and lacks some. The top ten clones hold less than 4.5% of a sample with over 70,000 clones, around 87% of them seen once. Sequencing was performed on unstimulated CD8+ T cells sorted from spleen or lymph node cells, taken before transplant. Receptors were obtained from a human donor who was the organ donor for an intestinal transplant. The CDR3 runs from the conserved cysteine through the conserved F or W. Each record gives: J gene, D gene, clone size, V gene, CDR3 DNA, CDR3 protein. A D gene is named only where the DNA matches it firmly. A row's size may be missing; if present it is once, few, many or a size class.

TRBJ2-2	TRBD1	.	TRBV13	TGTGCCAGCAGCTTAGGGGGACAGGGGGACACCGGGGAGCTGTTTTTT	CASSLGGQGDTGELFF
TRBJ1-4	.	.	TRBV4-2	TGTGCCAGCAGCCAAGAGCCTGGCCCAACTAATGAAAAACTGTTTTTT	CASSQEPGPTNEKLFF
TRBJ2-1	.	few	TRBV28	TGTGCCAGCAGTTTTTCAGGGAATGAGCAGTTCTTC	CASSFSGNEQFF
TRBJ1-2	TRBD1	.	TRBV4-1	TGCGCCAGCAGCCTACCGGGACAGGGGTCTCCCTATCATGGCTACACCTTC	CASSLPGQGSPYHGYTF
TRBJ1-5	TRBD1	once	TRBV7-9	TGTGCCAGCAGTCATCTCCGTCACGGGACAGAAGATCAGCCCCAGCATTTT	CASSHLRHGTEDQPQHF
TRBJ2-5	.	.	TRBV6-5	TGTGCCAGCAGCCTCCGAGAGCAAGAGACCCAGTACTTC	CASSLREQETQYF
TRBJ2-1	TRBD1	.	TRBV10-3	TGTGCCATCAGTGCACAGGGGCAAGCAATAGAGCAGTTCTTC	CAISAQGQAIEQFF
TRBJ2-5	TRBD2	few	TRBV9	TGTGCCAGCAGCGCGGGCGGGGGATGGGAGACCCAGTACTTC	CASSAGGGWETQYF
TRBJ2-3	TRBD2	few	TRBV6-4	TGTGCCAGCAGTGATAGCGGGGGGGCAGATACGCAGTATTTT	CASSDSGGADTQYF
TRBJ2-6	.	.	TRBV7-3	TGTGCCAGCAGCCTCCAACTGGTCTCTGGGGCCAACGTCCTGACTTTC	CASSLQLVSGANVLTF
TRBJ2-1	TRBD1	.	TRBV7-9	TGTGCCAGCAGTTGGGACAGGGTTTCTAGCTCCTACAATGAGCAGTTCTTC	CASSWDRVSSSYNEQFF
TRBJ2-5	.	.	TRBV7-6	TGTGCCAGCAGCTCAAATTTCAAGACTCAAGAGACCCAGTACTTC	CASSSNFKTQETQYF
TRBJ2-5	.	.	TRBV27	TGTGCCAGCAGTTTACTAGCAGGGGACGGGGCCCAGTACTTC	CASSLLAGDGAQYF
TRBJ1-5	.	.	TRBV7-6	TGTGCCAGCAGCTCGGTGCAGGGGTACAATCAGCCCCAGCATTTT	CASSSVQGYNQPQHF
TRBJ2-1	TRBD2	few	TRBV7-3	TGTGCCAGCACCTTAGCGGGGAGCTCCTACAATGAGCAGTTCTTC	CASTLAGSSYNEQFF
TRBJ2-2	.	.	TRBV7-2	TGTGCCAGCAGCTTAGTAGCGCGGAACACCGGGGAGCTGTTTTTT	CASSLVARNTGELFF
TRBJ1-2	TRBD1	.	TRBV29-1	TGCAGCGTTGACAGGGGGCCTAACTATGGCTACACCTTC	CSVDRGPNYGYTF
TRBJ1-1	.	.	TRBV25-1	TGTGCCAGCAGGAAAAGGGGGACAGAAGCTTTCTTT	CASRKRGTEAFF
TRBJ1-1	.	.	TRBV18	TGTGCCAGCTCAAGGCGGAGTACTGAAGCTTTCTTT	CASSRRSTEAFF
TRBJ2-1	TRBD1	.	TRBV4-1	TGCGCCAGCAGCCGCGAGACAGGGAAGGAGCAGTTCTTC	CASSRETGKEQFF
TRBJ1-6	.	.	TRBV7-5	TGTGCCAGAAGCTTAACCCTGACAGGGACGAATTCACCCCTCCACTTT	CARSLTLTGTNSPLHF
TRBJ2-6	TRBD1	.	TRBV9	TGTGCCAGCAGCGTAAGGCTGAGGGACAGGCCCCTCTCTGGGGCCAACGTCCTGACTTTC	CASSVRLRDRPLSGANVLTF
TRBJ2-3	.	.	TRBV4-1	TGCGCCAGCAGCCAAGATGCGGGGAGCACCACAGATACGCAGTATTTT	CASSQDAGSTTDTQYF
TRBJ2-3	TRBD2	.	TRBV7-6	TGTGCCAGCAGCCTCCACCGGCCGGGGGGGCCGGGAGATACGCAGTATTTT	CASSLHRPGGPGDTQYF
TRBJ1-2	.	.	TRBV7-9	TGTGCCAGCAGCCCGACCGTTCAGGGGTTTTGGTTTCATACCTTC	CASSPTVQGFWFHTF
TRBJ1-1	.	once	TRBV10-2	TGCGCCAGCAGTGAGCGGGTCCTTTTGGGTTTCTTT	CASSERVLLGFF
TRBJ1-2	.	.	TRBV12-5	TGTGCTAGTGCCCTGTCTAACTATGGCTACACCTTC	CASALSNYGYTF
TRBJ2-5	.	.	TRBV28	TGTGCCAGCTGCGAGGGCGCCGTTCAAGAGACCCAGTACTTC	CASCEGAVQETQYF
TRBJ1-1	.	once	TRBV7-6	TGTGCCAGCAGCTCCCAGTCCGGAGGGGAAGCTTTCTTT	CASSSQSGGEAFF
TRBJ2-2	.	.	TRBV6-5	TGTGCCAGCAGTTCCCTCAGGGGAAACACCGGGGAGCTGTTTTTT	CASSSLRGNTGELFF
TRBJ2-1	TRBD1	.	TRBV30	TGTGCCTGGAGTGCCCGACAGGGTTGGGATGAGCAGTTCTTC	CAWSARQGWDEQFF
TRBJ1-2	.	.	TRBV27	TGTGCCAGCAGTTCCGGACTGACAGGCAATAACTATGGCTACACCTTC	CASSSGLTGNNYGYTF
TRBJ2-1	.	.	TRBV7-2	TGTGCCAGCAGCACAGGAGCCTACAATGAGCAGTTCTTC	CASSTGAYNEQFF
TRBJ1-1	.	.	TRBV27	TGTGCCAGCAGTCCCATAGGTCCCTCAGGGACTGAAGCTTTCTTT	CASSPIGPSGTEAFF
TRBJ1-2	.	.	TRBV30	TGTGCCTGGAACGCCGCGCAGGGAGGCAGGGTTGGCTACACCTTC	CAWNAAQGGRVGYTF
TRBJ2-5	.	.	TRBV28	TGTGCCAGCAGACCATACCCAGCACTAGAACAAGAGACCCAGTACTTC	CASRPYPALEQETQYF
TRBJ2-1	TRBD2	.	TRBV5-5	TGTGCCAGCAGCCCGGGACTAGCGGGACCCAATGAGCAGTTCTTC	CASSPGLAGPNEQFF
TRBJ2-2	.	.	TRBV6-5	TGTGCCAGCAGTTACTCGATGGGGAGGAACACCGGGGAGCTGTTTTTT	CASSYSMGRNTGELFF
TRBJ1-2	TRBD1	.	TRBV10-2	TGCGCCACCGCGGACAGGGGTCGCGATGGCTACACCTTC	CATADRGRDGYTF
TRBJ2-3	.	.	TRBV5-4	TGTGCCAGCAGCTTGGGGAGCGGCACAGATACGCAGTATTTT	CASSLGSGTDTQYF
TRBJ1-4	.	.	TRBV7-9	TGTGCCAGCAGCCCTACTGAACGTCCTAATGAAAAACTGTTTTTT	CASSPTERPNEKLFF
TRBJ1-2	.	few	TRBV7-9	TGTGCCAGCAGTCTACGACAAGTCTATGGCTACACCTTC	CASSLRQVYGYTF
TRBJ2-3	TRBD1	.	TRBV28	TGTGCCAGCAGCCCAGGGACAGCCCACACAGATACGCAGTATTTT	CASSPGTAHTDTQYF
TRBJ2-4	.	.	TRBV6-5	TGTGCCAGCGGGTGGAGAGCCAAAAACATTCAGTACTTC	CASGWRAKNIQYF
TRBJ2-1	.	.	TRBV30	TGTGCCTGGGTGGACGGGGTATTCAATGAGCAGTTCTTC	CAWVDGVFNEQFF
TRBJ1-2	TRBD1	.	TRBV7-9	TGTGCCAGCAGCTTAGGAGGCCGGGACAGCAACTATGGCTACACCTTC	CASSLGGRDSNYGYTF
TRBJ2-3	.	.	TRBV29-1	TGCAGCGTTGAGGTGCTAGATGAGGCTAGCACAGATACGCAGTATTTT	CSVEVLDEASTDTQYF
TRBJ2-5	TRBD2	.	TRBV28	TGTGCCAGCAGCCAGGGACTAGCGGGGGAAGAGACCCAGTACTTC	CASSQGLAGEETQYF
TRBJ2-1	.	.	TRBV28	TGTGCCAGCAATCCGGGCTCCTACAATGAGCAGTTCTTC	CASNPGSYNEQFF
TRBJ2-3	TRBD1	once	TRBV5-1	TGCGCCAGCAGCTTGGAAAGGACAGGGGGCACAGATACGCAGTATTTT	CASSLERTGGTDTQYF
TRBJ1-1	.	many	TRBV28	TGTGCCAGCAGTTTTGGGCAGGGGATGACTGAAGCTTTCTTT	CASSFGQGMTEAFF
TRBJ1-1	.	.	TRBV7-3	TGTGCCAGCAGCTTATATCTGAACACTGAAGCTTTCTTT	CASSLYLNTEAFF
TRBJ1-3	.	.	TRBV10-2	TGCGCCAGCAGCATCTGGGCGAGCTCTGGAAACACCATATATTTT	CASSIWASSGNTIYF
TRBJ1-3	.	once	TRBV7-2	TGTGCCAGCAGCTTAACCGGACTCTCTGGAAACACCATATATTTT	CASSLTGLSGNTIYF
TRBJ2-5	TRBD1	once	TRBV4-2	TGTGCCAGCAGCCAAGATGAGGGACAGGGGGGCGAGACCCAGTACTTC	CASSQDEGQGGETQYF
TRBJ1-6	.	.	TRBV27	TGTGCCAGCAGTTTAGGGCCAGGGTTGAATTCACCCCTCCACTTT	CASSLGPGLNSPLHF
TRBJ2-2	.	once	TRBV6-5	TGTGCCAGCAGTTACGGGCTAGAGGGCGGGGAGCTGTTTTTT	CASSYGLEGGELFF
TRBJ2-1	.	.	TRBV4-3	TGCGCCAGCAGCCAGAGGTCCCCTCAGCGCCATGAGCAGTTCTTC	CASSQRSPQRHEQFF
TRBJ2-1	TRBD2	once	TRBV9	TGTGCCAGCAGCGTAGAAGCGGGGGGGTACAATGAGCAGTTCTTC	CASSVEAGGYNEQFF
TRBJ2-3	.	.	TRBV27	TGTGCCAGCAGTTTCAATCAGGGTTCCCCAGATACGCAGTATTTT	CASSFNQGSPDTQYF